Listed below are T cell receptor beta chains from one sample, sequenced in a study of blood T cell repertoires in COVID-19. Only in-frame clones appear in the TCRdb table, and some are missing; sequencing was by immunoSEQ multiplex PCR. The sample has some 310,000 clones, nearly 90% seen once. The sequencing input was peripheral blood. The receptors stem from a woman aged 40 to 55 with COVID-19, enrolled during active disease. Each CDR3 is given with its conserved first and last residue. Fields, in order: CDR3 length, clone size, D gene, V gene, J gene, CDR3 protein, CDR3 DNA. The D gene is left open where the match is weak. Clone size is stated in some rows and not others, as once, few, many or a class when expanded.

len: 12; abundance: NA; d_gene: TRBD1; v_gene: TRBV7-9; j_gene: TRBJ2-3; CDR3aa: CASSLQQGTQYF; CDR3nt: TGTGCCAGCAGCTTGCAACAGGGGACGCAGTATTTT
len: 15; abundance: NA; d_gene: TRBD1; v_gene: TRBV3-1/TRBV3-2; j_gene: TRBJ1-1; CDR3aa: CASSQEDRFNTEAFF; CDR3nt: TGTGCCAGCAGCCAAGAGGACAGGTTTAACACTGAAGCTTTCTTT
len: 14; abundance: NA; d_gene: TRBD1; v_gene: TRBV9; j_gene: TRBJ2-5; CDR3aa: CASSVRTGQETQYF; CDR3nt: TGTGCCAGCAGCGTACGGACAGGGCAAGAGACCCAGTACTTC
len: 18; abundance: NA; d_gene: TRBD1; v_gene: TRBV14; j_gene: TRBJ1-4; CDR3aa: CASSQGTGGRPTNEKLFF; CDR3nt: TGTGCCAGCAGCCAAGGGACAGGGGGAAGACCAACTAATGAAAAACTGTTTTTT
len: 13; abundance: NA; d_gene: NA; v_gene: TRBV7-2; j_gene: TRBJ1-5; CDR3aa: CASSLEENQPQHF; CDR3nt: TGTGCCAGCAGCTTAGAGGAGAATCAGCCCCAGCATTTT
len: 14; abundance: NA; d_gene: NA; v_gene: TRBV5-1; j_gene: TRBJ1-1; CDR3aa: CASSLGVGGTEAFF; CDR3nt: TGCGCCAGCAGCTTGGGAGTGGGGGGCACTGAAGCTTTCTTT
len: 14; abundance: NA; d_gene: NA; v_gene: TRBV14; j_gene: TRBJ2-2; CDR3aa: CASSLGANTGELFF; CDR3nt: TGTGCCAGCAGCCTCGGAGCTAACACCGGGGAGCTGTTTTTT
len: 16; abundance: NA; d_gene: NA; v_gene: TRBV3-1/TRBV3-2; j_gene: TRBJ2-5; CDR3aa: CASSMGVRDTKETQYF; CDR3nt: TGTGCCAGCAGCATGGGGGTGAGGGACACAAAAGAGACCCAGTACTTC
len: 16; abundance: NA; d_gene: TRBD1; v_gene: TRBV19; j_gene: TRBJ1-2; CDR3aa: CASSPPPTGANYGYTF; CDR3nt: TGTGCCAGTAGTCCACCCCCGACAGGGGCAAACTATGGCTACACCTTC
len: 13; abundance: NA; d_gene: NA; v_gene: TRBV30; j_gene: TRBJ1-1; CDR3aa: CAWNSGQNTEAFF; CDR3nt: TGTGCCTGGAACTCCGGACAGAACACTGAAGCTTTCTTT
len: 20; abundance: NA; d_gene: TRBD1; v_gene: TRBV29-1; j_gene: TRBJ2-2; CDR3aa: CSVYLRSGTGGPLNTGELFF; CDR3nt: TGCAGCGTTTATTTAAGGTCCGGGACAGGGGGGCCATTGAACACCGGGGAGCTGTTTTTT
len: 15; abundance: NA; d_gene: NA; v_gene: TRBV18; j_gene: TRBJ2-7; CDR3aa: CASSPPPGGFSEQYF; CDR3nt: TGTGCCAGCTCACCACCGCCTGGGGGGTTTAGTGAGCAGTACTTC
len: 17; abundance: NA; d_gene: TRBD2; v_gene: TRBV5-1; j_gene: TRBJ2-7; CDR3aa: CASSLEWGLAGIYEQYF; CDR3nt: TGCGCCAGCAGCTTGGAGTGGGGACTAGCGGGGATCTACGAGCAGTACTTC
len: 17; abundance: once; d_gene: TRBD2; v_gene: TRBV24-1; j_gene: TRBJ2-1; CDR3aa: CATRIGLAGGPGNEQFF; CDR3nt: TGTGCCACCAGAATCGGACTAGCGGGAGGGCCGGGGAATGAGCAGTTCTTC
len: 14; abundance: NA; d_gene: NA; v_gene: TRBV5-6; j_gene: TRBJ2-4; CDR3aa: CASSLQGTKNIQYF; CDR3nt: TGTGCCAGCAGCTTGCAGGGGACCAAAAACATTCAGTACTTC
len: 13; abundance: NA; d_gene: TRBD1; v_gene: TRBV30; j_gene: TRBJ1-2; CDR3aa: CAWIRGQNYGYTF; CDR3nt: TGTGCCTGGATCCGGGGACAGAACTATGGCTACACCTTC
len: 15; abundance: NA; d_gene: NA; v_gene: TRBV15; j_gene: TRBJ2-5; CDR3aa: CATGPAGAAGETQYF; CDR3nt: TGTGCCACCGGCCCGGCGGGGGCCGCCGGGGAGACCCAGTACTTC
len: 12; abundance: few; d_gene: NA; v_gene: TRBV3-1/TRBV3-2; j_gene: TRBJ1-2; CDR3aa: CASSQGGYGYTF; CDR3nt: TGTGCCAGCAGCCAAGGCGGGTATGGCTACACCTTC
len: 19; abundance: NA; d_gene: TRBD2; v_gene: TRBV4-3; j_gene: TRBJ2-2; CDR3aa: CASSHRGGSAGGLPGELFF; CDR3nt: TGCGCCAGCAGCCACCGCGGGGGGTCGGCGGGAGGGCTCCCCGGGGAGCTGTTTTTT
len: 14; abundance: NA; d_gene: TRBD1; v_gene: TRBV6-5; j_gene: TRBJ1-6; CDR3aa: CASSKGQVNSPLHF; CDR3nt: TGTGCCAGCAGCAAGGGACAGGTTAATTCACCCCTCCACTTT
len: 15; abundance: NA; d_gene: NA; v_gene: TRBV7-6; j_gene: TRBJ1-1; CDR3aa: CASSSLGGANTEAFF; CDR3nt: TGTGCCAGCAGTTCTCTAGGGGGGGCGAACACTGAAGCTTTCTTT
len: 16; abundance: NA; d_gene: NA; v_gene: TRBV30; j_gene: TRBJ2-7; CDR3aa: CAWSVPGAAPSYEQYF; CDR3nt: TGTGCCTGGAGTGTACCGGGTGCGGCCCCCTCCTACGAGCAGTACTTC
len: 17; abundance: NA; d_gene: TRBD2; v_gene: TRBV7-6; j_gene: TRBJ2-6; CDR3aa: CASGPTSGTSGANVLTF; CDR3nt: TGTGCCAGCGGCCCGACTAGCGGCACCTCTGGGGCCAACGTCCTGACTTTC
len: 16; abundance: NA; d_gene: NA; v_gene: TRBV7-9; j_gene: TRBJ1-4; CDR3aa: CASSLGEPNANEKLFF; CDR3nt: TGTGCCAGCAGCTTAGGGGAGCCTAACGCTAATGAAAAACTGTTTTTT
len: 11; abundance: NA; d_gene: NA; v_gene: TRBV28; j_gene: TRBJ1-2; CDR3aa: CASSKRDGYTF; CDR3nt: TGTGCCAGCAGTAAGCGGGACGGCTACACCTTC
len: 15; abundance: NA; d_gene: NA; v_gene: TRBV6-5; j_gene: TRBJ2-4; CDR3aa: CASSPRTGYKNIQYF; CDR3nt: TGTGCCAGCAGTCCCAGAACGGGATACAAAAACATTCAGTACTTC